These 2 T cell receptor beta chains came from one sample sequenced in a study of cytomegalovirus exposure and HLA in healthy donors. The PCR made use of 60 Vbeta and 13 Jbeta primers. The assay was immunoSEQ multiplex PCR, and TCRdb's table has in-frame clones only and misses some. The repertoire has 150,000 to 200,000 clones, roughly 80% of them found once; the top ten carry approximately 3.4%. Material for sequencing was PBMCs. The receptors here all came from a female donor in good health and CMV-seronegative.

The gene calls are TRBV4-1 and TRBJ2-5; D perhaps matches TRBD2 (5 bases). Germline V gives CDR1 MGHRA, CDR2 YSYEKL. The V gene lost 1 base and the J gene lost 2 bases, with 14 bases spanning the gap. CDR3 length equals 16 residues. The CDR3 nucleotides are TGCGCCAGCAGCCAAGTGGAGAGGCCGGGGCAAGAGACCCAGTACTTC. This codes for CASSQVERPGQETQYF.

The chain combines TRBV7-9 with TRBJ2-5; 7 nucleotides align to TRBD2. With V trimmed by 6 bases and J by 3 bases, 10 bases remained unmatched. The CDR3 extends over 15 amino acids. Germline CDR1 and CDR2: SEHNR and FQNEAQ (reference sequence). The chain's CDR3 is CASSQGVREKETQYF. For the CDR3, the DNA is TGTGCCAGCAGTCAAGGGGTGCGGGAGAAAGAGACCCAGTACTTC. Filled out from reference TRBV7-9 and TRBJ2-5, the complete variable domain reads DTGVSQNPRHKITKRGQNVTFRCDPISEHNRLYWYRQTLGQGPEFLTYFQNEAQLEKSRLLSDRFSAERPKGSFSTLEIQRTEQGDSAMYLCASSQGVREKETQYFGPGTRLLVL.